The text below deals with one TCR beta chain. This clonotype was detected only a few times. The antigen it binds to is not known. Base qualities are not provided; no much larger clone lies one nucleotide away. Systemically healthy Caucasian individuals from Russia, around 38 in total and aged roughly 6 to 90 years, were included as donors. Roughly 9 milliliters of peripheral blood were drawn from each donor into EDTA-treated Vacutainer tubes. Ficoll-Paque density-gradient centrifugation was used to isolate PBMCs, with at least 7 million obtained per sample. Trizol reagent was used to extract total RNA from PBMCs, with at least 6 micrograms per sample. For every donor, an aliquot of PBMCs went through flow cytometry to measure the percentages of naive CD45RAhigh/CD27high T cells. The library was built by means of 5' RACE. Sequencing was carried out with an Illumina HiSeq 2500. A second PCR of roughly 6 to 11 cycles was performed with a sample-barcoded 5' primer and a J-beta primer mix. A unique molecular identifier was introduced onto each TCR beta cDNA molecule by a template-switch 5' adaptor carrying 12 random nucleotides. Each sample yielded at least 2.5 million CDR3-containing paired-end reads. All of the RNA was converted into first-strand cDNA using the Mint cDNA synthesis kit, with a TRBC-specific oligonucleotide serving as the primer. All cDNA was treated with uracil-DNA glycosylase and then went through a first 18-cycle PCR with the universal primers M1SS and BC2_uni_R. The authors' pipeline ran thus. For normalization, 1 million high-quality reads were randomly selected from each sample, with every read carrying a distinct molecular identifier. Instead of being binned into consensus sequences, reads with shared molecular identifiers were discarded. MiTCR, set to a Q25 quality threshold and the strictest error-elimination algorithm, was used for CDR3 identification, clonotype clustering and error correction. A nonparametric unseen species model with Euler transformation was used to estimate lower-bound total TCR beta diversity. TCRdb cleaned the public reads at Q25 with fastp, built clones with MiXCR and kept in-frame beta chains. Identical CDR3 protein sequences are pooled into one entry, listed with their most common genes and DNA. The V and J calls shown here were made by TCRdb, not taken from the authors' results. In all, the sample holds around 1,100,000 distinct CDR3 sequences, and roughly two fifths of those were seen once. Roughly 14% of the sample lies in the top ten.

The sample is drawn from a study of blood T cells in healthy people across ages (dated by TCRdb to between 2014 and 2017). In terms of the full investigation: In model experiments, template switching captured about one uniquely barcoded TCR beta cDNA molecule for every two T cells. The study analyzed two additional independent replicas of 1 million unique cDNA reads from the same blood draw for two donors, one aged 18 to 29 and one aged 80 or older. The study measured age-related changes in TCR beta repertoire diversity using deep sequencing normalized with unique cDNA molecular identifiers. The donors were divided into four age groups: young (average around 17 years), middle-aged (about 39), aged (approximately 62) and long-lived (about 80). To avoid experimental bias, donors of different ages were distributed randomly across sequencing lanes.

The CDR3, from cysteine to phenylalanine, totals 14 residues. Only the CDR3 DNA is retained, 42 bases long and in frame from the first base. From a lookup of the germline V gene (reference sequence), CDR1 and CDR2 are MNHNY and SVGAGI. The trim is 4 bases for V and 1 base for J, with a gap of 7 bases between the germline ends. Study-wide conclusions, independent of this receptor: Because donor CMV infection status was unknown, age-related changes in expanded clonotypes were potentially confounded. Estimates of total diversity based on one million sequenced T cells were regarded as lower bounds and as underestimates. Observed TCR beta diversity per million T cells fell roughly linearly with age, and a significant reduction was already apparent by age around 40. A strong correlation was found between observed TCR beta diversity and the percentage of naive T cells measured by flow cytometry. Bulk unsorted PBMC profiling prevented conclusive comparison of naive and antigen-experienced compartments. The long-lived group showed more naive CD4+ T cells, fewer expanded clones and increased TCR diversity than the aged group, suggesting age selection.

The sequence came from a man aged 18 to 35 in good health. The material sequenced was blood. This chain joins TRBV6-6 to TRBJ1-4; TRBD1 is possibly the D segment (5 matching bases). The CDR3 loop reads CASSSQGTNEKLFF. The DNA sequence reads TGTGCCAGCAGTTCCCAGGGAACTAATGAAAAACTGTTTTTT.